The 17 T cell receptor beta chains given below trace back to one sample, sequenced in a study of T cell changes during pregnancy in multiple sclerosis. The protocol was immunoSEQ multiplex PCR, while the TCRdb copy is restricted to in-frame clones and leaves out a portion. The sample shows about 84,000 clones, 94% of them seen only once. The sample consisted of peripheral blood, taken in the third trimester of pregnancy. These receptors came from a female donor with multiple sclerosis, enrolled in a pregnancy study.

Only one count was recorded for this clone. The chain is built from TRBV25-1 and TRBJ1-4, with 10 bases fitting TRBD1. CDR1 and CDR2 (germline): MGHDK, SYGVNS. This CDR3 region has 16 residues. V shed 5 bases, J shed 8 bases, and the junction held 11 bases outside the gene matches. In DNA, the CDR3 is TGTGCCAGCAGTCTTTCGGGGACAGGGGTTTCGGAAAAACTGTTTTTT. It yields the protein CASSLSGTGVSEKLFF. The full variable domain, rest sourced from reference TRBV25-1 and TRBJ1-4, is EADIYQTPRYLVIGTGKKITLECSQTMGHDKMYWYQQDPGMELHLIHYSYGVNSTEKGDLSSESTVSRIRTEHFPLTLESARPSHTSQYLCASSLSGTGVSEKLFFGSGTQLSVL.

The rearrangement links TRBV5-6 to TRBJ2-7; 10 positions agree with TRBD2. The trim removed 4 bases at V and 5 bases at J, leaving 12 bases unmatched. The CDR3 is made up of 16 amino acids. The germline V gene has CDR1 SGHDT and CDR2 YYEEEE. CDR3 sequence: CASSPRTSGMHHEQYF. The DNA for the CDR3 is TGTGCCAGCAGCCCGAGAACTAGCGGGATGCACCACGAGCAGTACTTC.

This chain connects TRBV29-1 to TRBJ1-2; TRBD1 is a possible D gene (6 bases). This CDR3 region has 13 residues. With 4 bases removed from V and 3 bases from J, the gap between germline ends came to 12 bases. Germline assignment: CDR1 SQVTM and CDR2 ANQGSEA. CDR3 loop: CSVATGSDYGYTF. CDR3 DNA: TGCAGCGTTGCAACAGGGAGTGACTATGGCTACACCTTC.

The chain links TRBV9 to TRBJ2-7; TRBD2 aligns across 7 bases. V lost 0 bases and J lost 4; bases outside the gene matches: 4. This CDR3 comprises 14 residues. Germline V gene lookup returns CDR1 SGDLS and CDR2 YYNGEE. This chain's CDR3 is CASSVAGGDYEQYF. The CDR3, as DNA: TGTGCCAGCAGCGTAGCTGGGGGGGATTACGAGCAGTACTTC.

The J gene is TRBJ2-4, the V gene TRBV25-1; weak D call: TRBD1 (6 bases). Germline lookup yields CDR1 MGHDK and CDR2 SYGVNS. CDR3 length: 16 amino acids. V was shortened by 0 bases and J by 5 bases, with 14 bases between the two germline ends. CDR3 DNA: TGTGCCAGCAGTGAATATTTTGAGGACAGCCAAAACATTCAGTACTTC. This translates into CASSEYFEDSQNIQYF.

This sequence joins TRBV19 and TRBJ1-4; D is unclear. CDR1 and CDR2 (germline): LNHDA, SQIVND (reference sequence). The CDR3 consists of 17 residues. Trimming removed 3 bases from V and 0 bases from J, with 14 bases in between. CDR3 sequence: CASSIVSQTTTNEKLFF. In DNA form, the CDR3 reads TGTGCCAGTAGTATCGTTTCACAGACCACAACTAATGAAAAACTGTTTTTT. The entire variable domain, with the rest obtained from reference TRBV19 and TRBJ1-4, is as follows: DGGITQSPKYLFRKEGQNVTLSCEQNLNHDAMYWYRQDPGQGLRLIYYSQIVNDFQKGDIAEGYSVSREKKESFPLTVTSAQKNPTAFYLCASSIVSQTTTNEKLFFGSGTQLSVL.

V is TRBV5-1 and J is TRBJ2-2; D gene uncertain. The germline gives CDR1 SGHRS, CDR2 YFSETQ. The CDR3 spans 12 residues. V shed 7 bases and J shed 5 bases, with 9 bases lying between them. Written as DNA, the CDR3 is TGCGCCAGCCGCCCTGAGACCGGGGAGCTGTTTTTT. Translating it yields CASRPETGELFF.

The chain has TRBV30 and TRBJ1-1, with TRBD1 as a possible D gene (6 bases). The CDR3 loop spans 17 amino acids. The germline V gene has CDR1 GTSNPN and CDR2 SVGIG (reference sequence). Trimming removed 0 bases at V and 0 bases at J, with 17 bases between. The CDR3 loop is CAWSVDRHGRMNTEAFF. The CDR3, as DNA: TGTGCCTGGAGTGTCGACAGGCACGGACGCATGAACACTGAAGCTTTCTTT.

The chain has TRBV5-4 and TRBJ2-2, with D possibly TRBD1 on 6 matching bases. The germline V gene has CDR1 SGHNT and CDR2 YYREEE (reference sequence). The V end lost 4 bases, the J end lost 6 bases, and 16 bases lay between the germline ends. The CDR3 is made up of 15 amino acids. Here the CDR3 reads CASSPTGTKPGELFF. The CDR3 DNA reads as TGTGCCAGCAGCCCGACAGGAACCAAACCCGGGGAGCTGTTTTTT.

This clone came up once. The V call is TRBV29-1, the J call TRBJ2-5; D may be TRBD2 (5 bases). This CDR3 is built from 15 residues. Trimming left V 6 bases short and J 4 bases short, with 21 bases between. Germline assignment: CDR1 SQVTM and CDR2 ANQGSEA. The CDR3 reads CSVGPSGVGRETQYF. As DNA, the CDR3 is TGCAGCGTCGGCCCTTCCGGGGTAGGCAGAGAGACCCAGTACTTC.

This rearrangement joins TRBV10-2 to TRBJ2-7, with D possibly matching TRBD1 (5 bases). The CDR3 has 12 residues. Trimming pared 2 bases from V and 3 bases from J, leaving 5 bases between. CDR1 and CDR2 from the germline V gene are WSHSY and SAAADI. The CDR3 DNA reads as TGCGCCAGCAGTGAGAGGGGCTACGAGCAGTACTTC. Its translation: CASSERGYEQYF.

This chain uses TRBV20-1 with TRBJ1-2; unclear D gene. V dropped 5 bases and J dropped 4 bases, with 5 bases sitting between them. The V gene's germline CDR1 is DFQATT and CDR2 SNEGSKA (reference sequence). This CDR3 is built from 10 residues. The CDR3 DNA is TGCAGTGCTCCCAGCTATGGCTACACCTTC. Its translation is CSAPSYGYTF.

The chain joins TRBV9 to TRBJ2-3; 11 bases fit TRBD2. Trimming cost V 3 bases and J 0 bases; bases outside gene matches: 3. This CDR3 has 16 residues. Germline V gene sequence: CDR1 SGDLS, CDR2 YYNGEE. The CDR3 loop is CASSASGGSSTDTQYF. Here the CDR3 DNA reads TGTGCCAGCAGCGCTAGCGGGGGGTCTAGCACAGATACGCAGTATTTT.

V is TRBV5-4 and J is TRBJ2-1, with TRBD1 identical over 8 bases. This CDR3 spans 14 amino acids. Germline trimming cut 4 bases from V and 9 bases from J; bases unmatched to any gene: 9. Per germline, CDR1 SGHNT and CDR2 YYREEE (reference sequence). CDR3 in DNA: TGTGCCAGCAGCCGCGACAGGGGTAGCAGTGAGCAGTTCTTC. Protein: CASSRDRGSSEQFF.

The J gene is TRBJ2-6, the V gene TRBV5-1; 7 bases fit TRBD2. The CDR3 loop spans 14 amino acids. With V trimmed by 6 bases and J by 3 bases, 3 bases remained unmatched. Germline V gives CDR1 SGHRS, CDR2 YFSETQ. Written as DNA, the CDR3 is TGCGCCAGCACCCCGGGGGGTGGGGCCAACGTCCTGACTTTC. Its translation is CASTPGGGANVLTF.

The chain carries TRBV11-2 and TRBJ2-7; 7 bases are a match to TRBD1. In germline, CDR1 is SGHAT, CDR2 FQNNGV. The V gene end was trimmed by 0 bases and the J gene end by 4 bases; junction bases not matched to a gene: 12. This CDR3 is built from 17 residues. Here the CDR3 DNA reads TGTGCCAGCAGCTTAGATACTTACAGGGGAGATATTTACGAGCAGTACTTC. It translates to CASSLDTYRGDIYEQYF.

The chain has TRBV7-6 and TRBJ2-5; 8 bases match TRBD2. Germline lookup yields CDR1 SGHVS and CDR2 FNYEAQ. After removal of 1 base from V and 3 bases from J, the junction contained 10 bases not matched to a gene. The CDR3 contains 17 residues. The CDR3 protein is CASSLGEGTRYKETQYF. Here the CDR3 DNA reads TGTGCCAGCAGCTTAGGCGAGGGGACTAGATATAAAGAGACCCAGTACTTC.